The 20 T cell receptor beta chains reported below all come from one sample, sequenced in a study of T-cell memory formation after mild COVID-19. TCRdb redid the calling of the 5' RACE reads with MiXCR, one entry per CDR3 protein. Here the sample spans under 650,000 distinct CDR3 sequences, roughly 17% being singletons. The specimen sequenced was PBMCs or a T cell subset sorted from them (not recorded which). These receptors all stem from an adult woman who had mild COVID-19 (a few samples of this study predate the infection). Cell type and time point are not known.

The chain recombines TRBV5-4 with TRBJ2-7, with TRBD2 as a possible D gene (7 bases). This CDR3 spans 14 amino acids. Trimming cost V 9 bases and J 3 bases, with 19 bases left between them. Per germline, CDR1 SGHNT and CDR2 YYREEE (reference sequence). The CDR3 region has the DNA TGTGCCACGAACAGGGAGGGGCTCCTCTACGAGCAGTACTTC. Translation gives CATNREGLLYEQYF.

The gene calls are TRBV4-2 and TRBJ2-7, with TRBD1 matching 11 bases. In germline, CDR1 is LGHNA, CDR2 YNFKEQ. The CDR3 is 17 amino acids. V lost 0 bases and J lost 7; bases outside the gene matches: 11. This CDR3 is CASSQDLLDRGPLEQYF. The CDR3 DNA reads as TGTGCCAGCAGCCAAGATTTATTGGACAGGGGGCCTTTAGAGCAGTACTTC.

The table lists this clonotype with many counts. V gene TRBV12-3 or TRBV12-4 combines with J gene TRBJ1-6, with D uncertain. The CDR3 runs 12 residues. V was clipped by 7 bases and J by 7 bases, with 8 bases between them. CDR3: CASNIQNSPLHF. The CDR3 nucleotides are TGTGCCAGCAATATCCAAAATTCACCCCTCCACTTT.

This clonotype was counted a few times. The gene calls are TRBV5-1 and TRBJ1-1; 9 bases are a match to TRBD1. Germline CDR1 is SGHRS and CDR2 is YFSETQ. The CDR3 totals 17 residues. The trim removed 8 bases at V and 2 bases at J, leaving 16 bases unmatched. CDR3 amino acids: CARATGGAITFNTEAFF. The CDR3 DNA follows: TGCGCCAGAGCTACAGGGGGCGCGATCACTTTCAACACTGAAGCTTTCTTT.

V usage is TRBV5-4 and J usage is TRBJ2-7; the D gene is possibly TRBD2 (7 bases). Germline values: CDR1 SGHNT, CDR2 YYREEE (reference sequence). V shed 5 bases and J shed 5 bases, with 14 bases lying between them. The CDR3 has 13 residues. DNA for the CDR3: TGTGCCAGCAGTCGGGGGGCAGGGAACGAGCAGTACTTC. It is translated as CASSRGAGNEQYF.

The J gene is TRBJ1-1, the V gene TRBV6-1; D unclear. This CDR3 is 13 amino acids long. Trimming pared 7 bases from V and 0 bases from J, leaving 9 bases between. The V gene's germline CDR1 is MNHNS and CDR2 SASEGT. CDR3 protein: CASTGNMNTEAFF. The CDR3 DNA follows: TGTGCCAGCACGGGGAACATGAACACTGAAGCTTTCTTT.

This clonotype was detected a few times. The chain recombines TRBV5-1 with TRBJ2-1, with 8 bases fitting TRBD2. With V trimmed by 5 bases and J by 2 bases, 6 bases remained unmatched. Germline V gives CDR1 SGHRS, CDR2 YFSETQ. This CDR3 is 15 amino acids long. Written as DNA, the CDR3 is TGCGCCAGCAGGATCGGGGGGGAGGCCTACAATGAGCAGTTCTTC. Translated: CASRIGGEAYNEQFF.

This clonotype occurred a few times. The chain uses TRBV5-5 and TRBJ2-3, with 9 bases aligning to TRBD1. The germline V gene encodes CDR1 SGHKS and CDR2 YYEKEE (reference sequence). The CDR3 extends over 16 amino acids. The ends lost 2 bases at V and 5 bases at J; junction bases unmatched: 9. CDR3 coding DNA: TGTGCCAGCAGCTTTGGTAGGACAGGGGATAGAGATACGCAGTATTTT. This translates into CASSFGRTGDRDTQYF.

This clonotype was observed once. The rearrangement joins TRBV6-5 to TRBJ2-3; D might be TRBD2 (5 bases). The CDR3 spans 11 residues. The V end lost 11 bases, the J end lost 8 bases, and 14 bases lay between the germline ends. From germline, CDR1 is MNHEY and CDR2 SVGAGI. The CDR3 here is CAASAGATQYF. The CDR3 DNA follows: TGTGCCGCCTCGGCGGGTGCTACGCAGTATTTT.

J is TRBJ2-7 and V is TRBV12-3 or TRBV12-4; TRBD2 matches 8 bases. CDR3 length: 15 amino acids. V trimming: 2 bases; J trimming: 7 bases; junction bases outside the gene matches: 10. The CDR3: CASSLQAGGAGEQYF. In DNA, the CDR3 is TGTGCCAGCAGTTTACAAGCCGGGGGGGCCGGGGAGCAGTACTTC.

This clonotype was detected many times. The genes are TRBV7-9 and TRBJ2-3; no clear D. Between the trimmed V and J ends, which lost 5 bases and 6 bases, there was a span of 9 bases. Looked up from germline, CDR1 is SEHNR and CDR2 is FQNEAQ (reference sequence). The CDR3 is made up of 12 amino acids. The CDR3 DNA reads as TGTGCCAGCAGCGTAATCGGGGATACGCAGTATTTT. Translating it yields CASSVIGDTQYF.

The V and J genes are TRBV6-5 and TRBJ2-3; the match to TRBD1 covers 8 bases. CDR3 length: 18 residues. Germline-derived CDR1 and CDR2 are MNHEY and SVGAGI. Trimming removed 2 bases from V and 1 base from J; junction bases left unmatched: 11. The chain's CDR3 is CASSYHAGQGGGTDTQYF. The DNA for the CDR3 is TGTGCCAGCAGTTACCATGCCGGACAGGGAGGAGGCACAGATACGCAGTATTTT.

This clonotype was counted ten times or more. The chain joins TRBV7-9 to TRBJ2-7; no reliable D call. Looked up from germline, CDR1 is SEHNR and CDR2 is FQNEAQ (reference sequence). V lost 4 bases to trimming and J lost 2 bases, with 9 bases between them. The CDR3 runs 13 residues. For the CDR3, the DNA is TGTGCCAGCAGCTCCGGGTCGACCTACGAGCAGTACTTC. Protein sequence: CASSSGSTYEQYF.

This sequence joins TRBV24-1 and TRBJ1-5; tentatively, D is TRBD1 (5 bases). The germline V gene has CDR1 KGHDR and CDR2 SFDVKD. The CDR3 consists of 13 residues. Between the trimmed V and J ends, which lost 7 bases and 2 bases, there was a span of 8 bases. The CDR3 sequence: CATSRVGNQPQHF. Here the CDR3 DNA reads TGTGCCACCAGCAGGGTGGGCAATCAGCCCCAGCATTTT.

The chain employs TRBV9 and TRBJ1-1, with D unresolved. Germline CDR1 SGDLS, CDR2 YYNGEE. The CDR3 length is 13 residues. V gave up 0 bases and J gave up 8 bases, with 11 bases separating them. The CDR3 loop reads CASSVVSGVEAFF. Here the CDR3 DNA reads TGTGCCAGCAGCGTAGTTTCCGGGGTGGAAGCTTTCTTT. The full variable domain, rest sourced from reference TRBV9 and TRBJ1-1, is DSGVTQTPKHLITATGQRVTLRCSPRSGDLSVYWYQQSLDQGLQFLIQYYNGEERAKGNILERFSAQQFPDLHSELNLSSLELGDSALYFCASSVVSGVEAFFGQGTRLTVV.

This clonotype was found a few times. The V and J genes are TRBV5-6 and TRBJ2-7; 11 nucleotides line up with TRBD1. The length of the CDR3 is 17 residues. CDR1 SGHDT and CDR2 YYEEEE come from the germline V gene. V dropped 4 bases and J dropped 0; count of bases not matched to a gene: 9. DNA for the CDR3: TGTGCCAGCAGCAGAGGACAGGGGGCGAAGAGCTCCTACGAGCAGTACTTC. This encodes CASSRGQGAKSSYEQYF.

This clonotype was seen more than once but under ten times. The V gene is TRBV7-6, the J gene TRBJ1-5; TRBD1 matches 7 bases. Germline-derived CDR1 and CDR2 are SGHVS and FNYEAQ. The junction had 6 bases not matched to a gene; V was cut back by 5 bases and J by 2 bases. The CDR3 has 15 amino acids. CDR3 nucleotide sequence: TGTGCCAGCAGCCCCCGGACAGGCCGCAATCAGCCCCAGCATTTT. Translated: CASSPRTGRNQPQHF.

This clonotype has more than one count but fewer than ten. The genes are TRBV6-5 and TRBJ2-1; the match to TRBD2 covers 8 bases. The germline CDR1 and CDR2 sequences are MNHEY and SVGAGI. The CDR3 spans 16 residues. V lost 5 bases and J lost 7; bases outside the gene matches: 13. The CDR3 sequence is CASSPPGTRIENEQFF. The CDR3 nucleotides are TGTGCCAGCAGTCCGCCCGGGACTAGGATCGAAAATGAGCAGTTCTTC.

V usage is TRBV5-1 and J usage is TRBJ2-7; 10 bases match TRBD2. The V gene end was trimmed by 0 bases and the J gene end by 6 bases; junction bases not matched to a gene: 6. CDR1 and CDR2 (germline): SGHRS, YFSETQ. There are 15 residues in the CDR3. The CDR3 DNA follows: TGCGCCAGCAGCTTGGGAGGACTAGCGGCTGGCGAGCAGTACTTC. Encoded protein: CASSLGGLAAGEQYF.

This rearrangement joins TRBV20-1 to TRBJ1-3; D remains ambiguous. Germline V gene sequence: CDR1 DFQATT, CDR2 SNEGSKA (reference sequence). The V gene lost 0 bases and the J gene lost 5 bases, with 14 bases spanning the gap. The CDR3 sequence is 15 residues long. CDR3 coding DNA: TGCAGTGCTAGAGAAGAAGGTTATGCTAGAAACACCATATATTTT. Translating it yields CSAREEGYARNTIYF.